This TCR beta chain was sequenced during a study of blood T cell repertoires in COVID-19 (dated by TCRdb to about 2020). Broadly, across the study: Samples covering the acute and convalescent phases of COVID-19 were provided by collaborators in the United States, Italy and Spain. The prospective study material was composed of cDNA or gDNA derived from T cells, B-cell-depleted T cells, or PBMCs. Subjects who had been exposed to COVID-19, were actively infected with it, or had recovered from it provided the deeply sampled blood TCRbeta repertoires that made up the dataset. The repertoires were released in a freely available public database intended as a resource for research on the immune response to SARS-CoV-2. The samples were drawn from two sources: the first 160 participants of the ongoing ImmuneRACE study, and fewer than 1,500 subjects contributed by 6 global collaborators. A de-identified subject ID, COVID-19 status, age in years and sex were almost always included in the sample metadata. Where available, HLA class I and class II types were obtained from metadata supplied by the sample provider rather than from assay-based typing.

TCRbeta CDR3 regions were amplified from genomic DNA by means of the immunoSEQ Assay, a bias-controlled multiplex PCR. The paper's processing steps were these. The number of nucleated cells in each sample was estimated from the amplification of reference gene primers within the assay. To quantify the absolute abundance of each unique TCRbeta CDR3 rearrangement, sequence reads were collapsed and filtered. Productive Simpson clonality was computed per sample as the square root of Simpson's diversity index over productive rearrangements. TCRdb mirrors the immuneACCESS table, restricted to in-frame sequences. Some clones are absent from its copies; in checked studies, under half trace to an unresolved V gene, and the reason for the others is unknown. V and J calls and clone size are given by that table; D and trimming were obtained from the DNA. In this sample the table shows 150,000 or so clones, under 90% of which occur a single time. About 8.6% of the sample is held by the ten biggest clonotypes.

A word on this clone: The antigen this receptor binds is unknown. One base away there is no much larger clone; base qualities are not given.

Overall study results and their limits: The amount of clinical and demographic metadata varied by source and participant and was provided uncurated.

In the prospective study, participants were about 18 to 95 years old, resided in approximately 22 geographic areas of the United States, and were enrolled through a virtual design. Cohort assignment in the prospective study relied on participant-reported clinical history from a screening survey and a study questionnaire. ImmuneRACE Cohort 3 recovered participants were defined by two consecutive negative NP/OP PCR tests, healthcare professional clearance, or symptom resolution. Each participant in the prospective study had whole blood, serum and a nasopharyngeal or oropharyngeal swab collected by mobile phlebotomists. Over a roughly 2-month period, participants in the prospective study had the option of providing additional blood draws and questionnaires. Blood samples from the prospective study were shipped frozen or at room temperature prior to DNA extraction. The receptor comes from a woman between 50 and 59 years old who had recovered from COVID-19. Specimen: PBMCs or T cells enriched from blood (not recorded which).

The CDR3 loop reads CASSLSRLAGVEQFF. Here is the DNA: TGTGCCAGCAGCTTATCGAGACTAGCGGGAGTTGAGCAGTTCTTC. The sequence links TRBV7-2 to TRBJ2-1; 12 nucleotides in the junction match TRBD2. CDR1 SGHTA and CDR2 FQGNSA are derived from the germline V gene. Counted from cysteine to phenylalanine, this CDR3 has 15 amino acids. Only CDR3 DNA is held: 45 bases, read in frame from base 1. The V end gives up 2 bases and the J end 9 bases, leaving 5 bases in the junction not matched to a gene.